This record concerns one T cell receptor beta chain sequence. The target of this receptor is not known. The data stem from a study of cytomegalovirus exposure and HLA in healthy donors listed by TCRdb under 2017. Background for the entire study: An earlier analysis of about 560 of the donors reported 250 to 350 Gb of sequence data and 90 million to 120 million unique TCR beta sequences obtained from about 179 million T cells. Roughly 300 gigabases of sequencing data and roughly 90 million unique TCR sequences were included in an early release covering 500 to 750 HLA-typed donors. Among the approximately 420 genotyped donors, around 81% belonged to the genetic ancestry cluster associated with self-reported Caucasian donors. The study aimed to test whether signatures of past pathogen exposure could be identified by cataloging public T cell receptors. The study used immunosequencing to profile the T cell repertoires of several hundred subjects and linked those repertoires to cytomegalovirus serostatus. In addition to the first cohort of approximately 670 subjects, a separate validation cohort of approximately 120 different subjects was used. High-throughput TCR immunosequencing, statistical association of individual TCRs with disease status, and machine learning were combined to predict cytomegalovirus infection status. A later analysis re-analyzed previously published TCR beta repertoires from 550 to 700 donors and added high-resolution HLA genotyping to study TCR occurrence patterns. Rather than using new phenotypic data, the later analysis identified candidate immune exposures from TCR beta sequences and from how often those sequences occurred across donors. To decide whether each TCR beta V gene segment behaved as functional or pseudogenic, an earlier analysis of approximately 620 of the donors relied on high-throughput TCR beta sequencing. Donor age, sex, ethnicity and CMV serostatus were collected together with the repertoire data. A later genetic analysis used genome-wide SNP genotypes for 398 of the 666 donors, treating that subset as a discovery cohort. Every discovery cohort repertoire had been produced on one sequencing platform. Both class I and class II loci were covered by HLA typing, at four-digit resolution. The number of donors typed differed by locus, with about 629-640 for A, B, C, DRB1 and DQB1, around 520 for DQA1, over 600 for DPA1, and approximately 470 for DPB1. Because of strong linkage in the cohort, a few DR-DQ haplotypes were treated as single units for association and clustering. On average, over 200,000 unique TCR beta nucleotide sequences were sequenced per donor among 350 to 400 genotyped donors of the cohort, with roughly 19% of those sequences being non-productive.

The library was obtained by the immunoSEQ multiplex PCR assay. For the multiplex PCR, a mixture combining 60 forward primers for TCR Vbeta segments and 13 reverse primers for TCR Jbeta segments was used. The CDR3 region of rearranged TCR beta genes was amplified from genomic DNA with a multiplex PCR assay. The amplified TCR beta libraries were sequenced on the Illumina HiSeq System as 87-base-pair reads. In the authors' own workflow: A later analysis counted around 72 million unique TCR beta chains across the 666 repertoires, and roughly 10 million of these chains were shared by at least two donors. A nearest-neighbor algorithm error-corrected the raw reads and collapsed the reads into unique sequences, merging closely related sequences to remove PCR and sequencing errors. CDR3 sequences were aligned to IMGT reference sequences to assign V, D and J gene segments. For a sequence to be retained, a match of at least six nucleotides was required to both a V gene segment and a J gene segment. A rearrangement counted as productive if the CDR3 had no stop codons and remained in frame with V and J, and every other rearrangement counted as non-productive. Following IMGT convention, CDR3 was defined as the stretch from the second conserved V-encoded cysteine up to the conserved J-encoded phenylalanine. In an earlier analysis of approximately 500 of the donors, sequences lacking an unambiguous match to a single V gene segment were excluded. In an earlier analysis of approximately 500 of the donors, a V segment was called functional when productive rearrangements were above 56.7%, and segregating when the standard deviation between donors exceeded 5%. A statistical classification framework was built for diagnosing cytomegalovirus status from the catalog of TCR beta chain sequences. V and J gene assignment, in a later analysis, came from comparing TCR nucleotide sequences with IMGT/GENE-DB human TR gene sequences. A later analysis assigned CDR3 sequences and most-parsimonious VDJ recombination scenarios with the TCRdist pipeline. In a later analysis, each TCR beta chain was defined by its CDR3 amino acid sequence together with its V-gene family, and reads without a unique V-gene family were excluded. In a later analysis, a few hundred highly shared, low-generation-probability nucleotide sequences were removed to address suspected cross-contamination and a sequencing artifact. A later analysis calculated a clonal expansion index for each public chain from normalized within-repertoire ranks of inferred template counts. A later analysis computed generation probabilities with a VDJ recombination model fitted to out-of-frame rearrangements, and checked the results against IGoR. A later analysis scored TCR-TCR, TCR-HLA and TCR-CMV co-occurrence with hypergeometric tests, applying a repertoire-size bias correction to TCR pairs. To estimate false discovery rates, a later analysis permuted the HLA or CMV assignments 20 times. In a later analysis, co-occurring TCRs were grouped with DBSCAN, and TCRdist sequence similarity was added when clustering was performed within HLA-allele-positive subsets. For co-occurrence clustering, repertoires with fewer than 30,000 or more than 120,000 public chains were excluded, along with four or five repertoires with anomalous nucleotide sharing. Sourced from immuneACCESS, this table was stored by TCRdb with only in-frame sequences that have V and J called. A share of the clones is absent; for the studies checked, an unresolved V gene accounts for under half, and the remainder has no known explanation. The D gene and trimming were derived from the DNA, and the V and J assignments and clone size from that table. For this sample, the table gives fewer than 150,000 clones. The ten largest clones take up around 3.6% of the sample.

The paper as a whole reports these results and caveats: Strong co-occurrence of HLA alleles, especially DR and DQ, made assigning TCR associations to individual alleles difficult. CMV serostatus was the only immune exposure information available for the cohort. Across donors, most TCR sequences were observed very rarely, whereas some public TCRs were present in many individuals. Only TCR beta chains were sequenced in this cohort, and the absence of alpha or paired-chain data limited detectable features. In an earlier analysis of approximately 600 of the donors, most TCR beta V segments were observed in productive rearrangements about 87% or about 30% of the time, broadly matching IMGT annotations. Correlated functional status among segregating V segments might reflect linkage disequilibrium, but an unknown experimental factor could not be ruled out. A later analysis reported that several top co-occurrence clusters appeared linked to parvovirus B19, influenza, CMV and Epstein-Barr virus. A further reported finding was that TCR beta sequences accurately predicted the HLA-A and HLA-B alleles for most subjects in the first cohort. In vitro tests confirmed that a few of the cytomegalovirus-associated TCR beta chains recognize cytomegalovirus antigens. According to a later genetic analysis, donors in an Asian-associated ancestry cluster had fewer N-insertions in productive TCRs than the approximately 630-donor mean. In a later genetic analysis, a missense DCLRE1C variant was associated with V-gene and J-gene trimming of TCR beta chains, and the association was replicated in an independent cohort. In a later analysis, HLA-associated TCR beta chains were found to be more clonally expanded and to have lower generation probabilities than equally common non-associated chains. In a later analysis, 16,951 TCR beta sequences were associated with specific HLA alleles at a false discovery rate of 0.05. Most CMV-associated TCR beta chains appeared to be HLA-restricted in a later analysis, and the HLA associations seemed to be driven largely by CMV exposure. In both the original and validation cohorts, the classifier was reported to diagnose cytomegalovirus status with high specificity and sensitivity. It was suggested by the authors that the approach could potentially be generalized to other disease states and immunological phenotypes. The sequencing pipeline was judged likely to have produced a cluster of highly shared sequence variants as a technical artifact. The study gave a list of more than 150 TCR beta chains associated with cytomegalovirus. The earlier analysis of 587 of the donors excluded approximately 17 rarely observed V segments, including chromosome 9 orphons, because counts were too low. In a later analysis, the rate of TCR association differed among HLA loci, with DRB1 alleles having the most associated TCRs and HLA-C alleles having the fewest. HLA typing was unavailable for some donors at each locus, so association tests used only the typed subset. Roughly uniform sequencing depth across donors was assumed in presence/absence analyses, although this assumption may not hold. Some IMGT-functional V segments, including TRBV6-2 and TRBV6-3, could not be told apart with the 87-base-pair reads, so those segments were excluded.

Trimmed from V: 5 bases; trimmed from J: 3 bases; junction bases lacking a gene match: 9. The CDR3 goes from the cysteine to the phenylalanine over 16 residues. The only DNA kept is the CDR3, 48 bases in frame from the first base. CDR1 and CDR2 are drawn from the germline V gene: SGHDT, YYEEEE. The cohort comprised approximately 700 healthy bone marrow donors. At the time of sampling, all cohort members were nominally healthy, though unrecorded immune exposures were likely present. The donor tested CMV seronegative, placing the donor among the 352 seronegative members of the cohort. Each donor provided a peripheral blood sample, and peripheral blood mononuclear cells were used for TCR beta sequencing. The Qiagen DNeasy Blood Extraction Kit was used to extract genomic DNA from the blood cell samples.

The receptor comes from a man between 18 and 35 years old in good health and CMV-seronegative. The rearrangement joined TRBV5-6 to TRBJ1-5, and 9 bases in between align with TRBD1. Sequenced sample: PBMCs. The CDR3 in this case is CASSLSGTGLNQPQHF. The DNA sequence follows: TGTGCCAGCAGTTTGTCCGGGACAGGGCTCAATCAGCCCCAGCATTTT.